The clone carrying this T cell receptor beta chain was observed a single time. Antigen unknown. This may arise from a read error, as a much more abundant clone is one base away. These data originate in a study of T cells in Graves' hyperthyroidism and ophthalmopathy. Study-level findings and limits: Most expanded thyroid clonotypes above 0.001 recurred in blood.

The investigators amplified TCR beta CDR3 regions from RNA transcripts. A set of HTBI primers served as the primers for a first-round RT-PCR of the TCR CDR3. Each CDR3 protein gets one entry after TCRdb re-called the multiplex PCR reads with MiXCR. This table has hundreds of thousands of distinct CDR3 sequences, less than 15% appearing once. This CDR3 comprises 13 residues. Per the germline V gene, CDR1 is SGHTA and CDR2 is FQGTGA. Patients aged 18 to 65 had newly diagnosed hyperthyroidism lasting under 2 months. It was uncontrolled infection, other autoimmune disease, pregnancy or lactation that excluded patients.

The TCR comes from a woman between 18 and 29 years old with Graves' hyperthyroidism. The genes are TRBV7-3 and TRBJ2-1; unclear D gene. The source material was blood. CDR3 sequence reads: CGSSLAFYNEQFF. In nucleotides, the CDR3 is TGTGGCAGCAGCTTGGCCTTCTACAATGAGCAGTTCTTC.